The clone carrying this TCR beta chain occurred once. This sample is part of a study of T cell changes during pregnancy in multiple sclerosis. The table came from immunoSEQ multiplex PCR; TCRdb's copy has only in-frame clones and leaves some out. The data contain roughly 83,000 clones, 91% of them singletons. Germline V gene lookup returns CDR1 LNHDA and CDR2 SQIVND (reference sequence). Trimming took 3 bases from V and 3 from J; bases not matched to a gene: 7. The CDR3 length is 15 residues. Sequencing was performed on PBMCs, taken in the first trimester of pregnancy. This TCR derives from a female donor in good health, serving as a control in a pregnancy study. Some clones in this sample may be carry-over from other donors' samples. The chain has TRBV19 and TRBJ2-7; 8 positions agree with TRBD2. CDR3 in amino acids: CASSISLAAFYEQYF. The CDR3 DNA reads as TGTGCCAGTAGTATCTCACTAGCGGCCTTCTACGAGCAGTACTTC.